The 10 T cell receptor beta chains given below trace back to one sample, sequenced in a study of spatial heterogeneity in lung cancer. The time point was: sample taken at primary tumor resection. In each case, whole RNA from tumor, nontumor lung or frozen PBMC was sequenced unsorted. MiXCR was run by TCRdb on the 5' RACE reads, yielding one entry per CDR3 protein. The data hold thousands of distinct CDR3 sequences, with 5.5% to 7.5% observed a single time. Sequenced material: PBMCs, taken at surgery. Source of these receptors: a male donor with early-stage non-small cell lung cancer.

To note about this clonotype: With the library built for alpha chains, this beta chain is off target and its frequency is not meaningful. The rearrangement uses TRBV6-1 and TRBJ1-5, with a tentative D call TRBD1 (5 bases). This CDR3 has 13 amino acids. Germline CDR1 and CDR2: MNHNS and SASEGT. V gave up 4 bases and J gave up 5 bases, with 9 bases separating them. Here the CDR3 reads CASSAGGDQPQHF. The CDR3 DNA sequence: TGTGCCAGCAGTGCGGGGGGGGATCAGCCCCAGCATTTT.

This clonotype appeared many times. Within a library made for alpha chains, this beta chain is off target, and its count is uninformative. The rearrangement uses TRBV3-1 and TRBJ2-3, with D perhaps TRBD1 (6 bases). The CDR3 runs to 12 residues. Deletions cut 5 bases from V and 6 bases from J, with 9 bases between. Germline values: CDR1 LGHDT, CDR2 YNNKEL (reference sequence). The CDR3 protein is CASSFGQDTQYF. CDR3 bases: TGTGCCAGCAGCTTTGGACAGGATACGCAGTATTTT.

At least ten counts were recorded for this clonotype. Within a library made for alpha chains, this beta chain is off target, and its count is uninformative. This chain connects TRBV30 to TRBJ1-6, with D possibly TRBD1 on 5 matching bases. V gave up 5 bases and J gave up 7 bases, with 12 bases separating them. CDR3 length: 13 residues. CDR1 GTSNPN and CDR2 SVGIG come from the germline V gene (reference sequence). CDR3 nucleotide sequence: TGTGCCTGGGGGACGGAAAAAAATTCACCCCTCCACTTT. Translating gives CAWGTEKNSPLHF.

Ten or more counts support this clonotype. Because this beta chain is a stray read in a library intended to capture alpha chains, its abundance should not be given much weight. The CDR3 DNA reads as TGTGCCAGCAGCTACGGACTAGCGGGGGCGTCGTGGGCCAAAAACATTCAGTACTTC. Translating it yields CASSYGLAGASWAKNIQYF. V and J are TRBV7-2 and TRBJ2-4; 13 bases are a match to TRBD2. With V trimmed by 4 bases and J by 1 base, 10 bases remained unmatched. The CDR3 has 19 amino acids. CDR1 is SGHTA and CDR2 is FQGNSA in the germline V gene. The full variable domain, in which reference TRBV7-2 and TRBJ2-4 provide the parts outside the CDR3, is GAGVSQSPSNKVTEKGKDVELRCDPISGHTALYWYRQSLGQGLEFLIYFQGNSAPDKSGLPSDRFSAERTGGSVSTLTIQRTQQEDSAVYLCASSYGLAGASWAKNIQYFGAGTRLSVL.

This clonotype was counted between two and nine times. Because this beta chain is a stray read in a library intended to capture alpha chains, its abundance should not be given much weight. The CDR3 is CATSRGETSDEQFF. The CDR3 coding sequence is TGTGCCACCAGCAGAGGTGAAACCTCGGATGAGCAGTTCTTC. The chain recombines TRBV15 with TRBJ2-1; D is ambiguous. The ends were cut back, 1 base at V and 8 bases at J, with 12 bases in the middle. Per the germline V gene, CDR1 is LNHNV and CDR2 is YYDKDF (reference sequence). This CDR3 spans 14 amino acids. Full variable domain (outside the CDR3, taken from reference TRBV15 and TRBJ2-1): DAMVIQNPRYQVTQFGKPVTLSCSQTLNHNVMYWYQQKSSQAPKLLFHYYDKDFNNEADTPDNFQSRRPNTSFCFLDIRSPGLGDTAMYLCATSRGETSDEQFFGPGTRLTVL.

This clonotype is classed as medium-sized. This beta chain turned up in a library designed for alpha chains; as an off-target read, its abundance says little. The gene calls are TRBV5-1 and TRBJ2-1; 7 bases align to TRBD1. The CDR3 is 14 amino acids. CDR1 and CDR2 from the germline V gene are SGHRS and YFSETQ. After removal of 2 bases from V and 7 bases from J, the junction contained 6 bases not matched to a gene. CDR3 region: CASSFGQVRNEQFF. CDR3 nucleotide sequence: TGCGCCAGCAGCTTCGGACAGGTCAGGAATGAGCAGTTCTTC.

This clonotype was seen repeatedly, ten times or more. Little can be read into the size of this beta chain, an off-target read in a library designed for alpha chains. The chain recombines TRBV10-3 with TRBJ2-3; TRBD1 agrees at 8 bases. The germline V gene has CDR1 ENHRY and CDR2 SYGVKD. This CDR3 is 11 amino acids long. V gave up 2 bases and J gave up 11 bases; unmatched junction bases: 0. The CDR3 DNA reads as TGTGCCATCAGTGAGGGACAGGGGCAGTATTTT. Protein product: CAISEGQGQYF.

Notes on this clonotype: Since the library was made to target alpha chains, this beta chain is a stray read and its abundance is not meaningful. This rearrangement joins TRBV11-3 to TRBJ2-5; 9 nucleotides align to TRBD1. This CDR3 comprises 12 residues. Germline CDR1 and CDR2: SGHNT and YENEEA. Unmatched junction bases numbered 2, after V lost 5 bases and J lost 7 bases. The CDR3 bases are TGTGCCAGCAGCCTGGGACAGGGGACCCAGTACTTC. It yields the protein CASSLGQGTQYF.

This clonotype has ten or more counts. Within a library made for alpha chains, this beta chain is off target, and its count is uninformative. V usage is TRBV19 and J usage is TRBJ2-2, with D maybe TRBD1 (6 bases). The V gene lost 2 bases and the J gene lost 4 bases, with 14 bases spanning the gap. Germline V gene data show CDR1 as LNHDA and CDR2 as SQIVND (reference sequence). This CDR3 spans 16 amino acids. Written as DNA, the CDR3 is TGTGCCAGTAGTATATCCAGGGGCGCGGGCACCGGGGAGCTGTTTTTT. Protein sequence: CASSISRGAGTGELFF. Variable domain in full (rest from reference TRBV19 and TRBJ2-2): DGGITQSPKYLFRKEGQNVTLSCEQNLNHDAMYWYRQDPGQGLRLIYYSQIVNDFQKGDIAEGYSVSREKKESFPLTVTSAQKNPTAFYLCASSISRGAGTGELFFGEGSRLTVL.

This clonotype was seen many times. Since the library was made to target alpha chains, this beta chain is a stray read and its abundance is not meaningful. V gene TRBV20-1 combines with J gene TRBJ2-5; TRBD1 aligns across 7 bases. This CDR3 region has 14 residues. The J segment lost 1 base and the V segment lost 6 bases, leaving 8 bases of the junction unmatched. Germline V gives CDR1 DFQATT, CDR2 SNEGSKA (reference sequence). The CDR3 DNA follows: TGCAGTGCCCAGGGGGTGGGCCTCCAAGAGACCCAGTACTTC. Translating it yields CSAQGVGLQETQYF.